Below, 10 T cell receptor beta chains from the same sample are listed, as sequenced in a study of response to subunit inactivated influenza vaccine. TCRdb processed the RT-PCR reads anew with MiXCR; each CDR3 protein has one entry. The sample shows approximately 530,000 distinct CDR3 sequences, roughly 8.2% of them seen only once. Sequencing used PBMCs from blood, obtained about 23 months after vaccination. These receptors came from a man aged 50 to 69 who received an inactivated influenza vaccine.

The gene calls are TRBV5-1 and TRBJ2-3; the D is unclear. Trimming stripped 2 bases from V and 7 bases from J, with 17 bases between. The CDR3 runs to 15 residues. Germline CDR1 SGHRS, CDR2 YFSETQ. The CDR3 region is CASSFGRPVDYTQYF. CDR3 nucleotides: TGCGCCAGCAGCTTTGGGCGGCCGGTTGACTATACGCAGTATTTT.

The rearrangement links TRBV7-2 to TRBJ2-5; 7 bases fit TRBD2. The V gene end was trimmed by 1 base and the J gene end by 1 base; junction bases not matched to a gene: 3. This CDR3 is built from 15 residues. Per germline, CDR1 SGHTA and CDR2 FQGNSA. Written as DNA, the CDR3 is TGTGCCAGCAGCTTAGTGGGGGGGTCCCAAGAGACCCAGTACTTC. It translates to CASSLVGGSQETQYF. The whole variable domain, filled in from reference TRBV7-2 and TRBJ2-5, reads GAGVSQSPSNKVTEKGKDVELRCDPISGHTALYWYRQSLGQGLEFLIYFQGNSAPDKSGLPSDRFSAERTGGSVSTLTIQRTQQEDSAVYLCASSLVGGSQETQYFGPGTRLLVL.

Many counts were recorded for this clonotype. The rearrangement joins TRBV10-3 to TRBJ1-1; D gene ambiguous. V was clipped by 6 bases and J by 8 bases, with 13 bases between them. CDR3 length: 12 residues. Germline V lookup: CDR1 ENHRY, CDR2 SYGVKD. In nucleotides, the CDR3 is TGTGCCATCAGGTCGACAAACTGGGAAGCTTTCTTT. Its protein product is CAIRSTNWEAFF.

The sample holds a few counts of this clonotype. The V call is TRBV5-1, the J call TRBJ2-7, with a possible D match to TRBD2 (7 bases). V was pared by 4 bases and J by 3 bases, with 17 bases between. The CDR3 is 15 residues long. Germline V lookup: CDR1 SGHRS, CDR2 YFSETQ. CDR3: CASSRGGAAGYEQYF. In nucleotides, the CDR3 is TGCGCCAGCAGCCGAGGGGGGGCGGCGGGCTACGAGCAGTACTTC.

The genes are TRBV15 and TRBJ2-7; TRBD1 might be the D (5 bases). V lost 1 base and J lost 2, with 15 bases in between. Germline lookup yields CDR1 LNHNV and CDR2 YYDKDF (reference sequence). This CDR3 spans 16 amino acids. The CDR3 coding sequence is TGTGCCACCAGCAGAGGCCCCGACAGCCAGACCTACGAGCAGTACTTC. Translating it yields CATSRGPDSQTYEQYF.

The V and J genes are TRBV11-2 and TRBJ1-1; D is undetermined. The CDR3 sequence is 13 residues long. CDR1 and CDR2 (germline): SGHAT, FQNNGV. Trimming took off 1 base at V and 8 bases at J, with 11 bases between the two ends. This CDR3 is CASSLGTAPEAFF. CDR3 sequence (DNA): TGTGCCAGCAGCTTAGGGACGGCGCCAGAAGCTTTCTTT.

V usage is TRBV3-1 and J usage is TRBJ2-7; D gene ambiguous. The CDR3 is made up of 13 amino acids. In germline, CDR1 is LGHDT, CDR2 YNNKEL (reference sequence). With 2 bases removed from V and 1 base from J, the gap between germline ends came to 6 bases. CDR3 in DNA: TGTGCCAGCAGCCAATTGAGATCCTACGAGCAGTACTTC. Residues: CASSQLRSYEQYF.

This clonotype appeared many times. The rearrangement links TRBV4-2 to TRBJ2-1; 11 bases are shared with TRBD2. This CDR3 has 15 amino acids. Trimming cost V 4 bases and J 4 bases; bases outside gene matches: 3. CDR1 is LGHNA, CDR2 YNFKEQ, per germline. The CDR3 DNA reads as TGTGCCAGCAGCCGGACTAGCGGGTTTTACAATGAGCAGTTCTTC. It is translated as CASSRTSGFYNEQFF.

The chain combines TRBV3-1 with TRBJ2-1, with D maybe TRBD2 (6 bases). V gave up 1 base and J gave up 5 bases, with 9 bases separating them. The CDR3 spans 14 residues. The germline V gene has CDR1 LGHDT and CDR2 YNNKEL (reference sequence). CDR3: CASSQGSGNNEQFF. The DNA of the CDR3 is TGTGCCAGCAGCCAAGGTAGCGGCAACAATGAGCAGTTCTTC.

This clonotype appeared many times. The chain couples TRBV6-2 or TRBV6-3 to TRBJ2-2; 9 bases align to TRBD2. Germline trimming cut 3 bases from V and 1 base from J; bases unmatched to any gene: 3. The CDR3 consists of 16 residues. The V gene's germline CDR1 is MNHEY and CDR2 SVGEGT. In nucleotides, the CDR3 is TGTGCCAGCAGTTATTCGACTAGCGGGAACACCGGGGAGCTGTTTTTT. Translating it yields CASSYSTSGNTGELFF.